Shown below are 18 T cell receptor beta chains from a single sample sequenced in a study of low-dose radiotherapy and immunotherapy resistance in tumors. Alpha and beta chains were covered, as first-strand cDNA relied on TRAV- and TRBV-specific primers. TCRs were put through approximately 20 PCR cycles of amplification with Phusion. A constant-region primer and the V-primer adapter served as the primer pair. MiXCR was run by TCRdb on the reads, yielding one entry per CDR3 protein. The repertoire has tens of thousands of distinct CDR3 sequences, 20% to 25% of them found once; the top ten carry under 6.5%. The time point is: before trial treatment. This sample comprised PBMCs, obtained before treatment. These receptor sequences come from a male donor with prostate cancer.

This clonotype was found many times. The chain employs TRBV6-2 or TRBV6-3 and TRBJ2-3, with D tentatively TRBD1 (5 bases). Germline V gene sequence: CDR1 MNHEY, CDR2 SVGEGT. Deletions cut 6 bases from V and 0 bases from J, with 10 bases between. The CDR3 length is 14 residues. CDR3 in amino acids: CASRTTASTDTQYF. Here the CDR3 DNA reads TGTGCCAGCAGAACGACAGCTAGCACAGATACGCAGTATTTT.

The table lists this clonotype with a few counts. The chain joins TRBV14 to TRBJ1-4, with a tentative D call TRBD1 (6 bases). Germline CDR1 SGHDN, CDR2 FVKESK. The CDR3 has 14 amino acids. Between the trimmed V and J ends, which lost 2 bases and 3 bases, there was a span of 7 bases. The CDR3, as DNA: TGTGCCAGCAGCCAACAGGGGCCTAATGAAAAACTGTTTTTT. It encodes CASSQQGPNEKLFF.

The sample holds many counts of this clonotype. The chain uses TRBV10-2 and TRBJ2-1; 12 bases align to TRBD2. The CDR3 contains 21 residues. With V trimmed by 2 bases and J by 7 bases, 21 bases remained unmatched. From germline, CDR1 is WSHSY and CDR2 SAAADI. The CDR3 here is CASSETRGGLAGLSGGNEQFF. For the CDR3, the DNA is TGCGCCAGCAGTGAGACTCGGGGGGGACTAGCGGGCCTTTCCGGGGGGAATGAGCAGTTCTTC.

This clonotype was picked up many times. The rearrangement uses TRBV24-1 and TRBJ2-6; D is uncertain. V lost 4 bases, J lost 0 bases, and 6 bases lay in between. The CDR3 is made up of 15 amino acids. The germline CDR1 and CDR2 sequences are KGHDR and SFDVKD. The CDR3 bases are TGTGCCACCAGTGACCGGGTCTCTGGGGCCAACGTCCTGACTTTC. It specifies CATSDRVSGANVLTF.

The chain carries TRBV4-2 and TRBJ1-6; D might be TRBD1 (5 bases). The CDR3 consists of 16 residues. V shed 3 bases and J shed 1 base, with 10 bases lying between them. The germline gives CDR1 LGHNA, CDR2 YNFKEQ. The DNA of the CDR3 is TGTGCCAGCAGCCAGGACACTCGATCCTATAATTCACCCCTCCACTTT. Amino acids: CASSQDTRSYNSPLHF.

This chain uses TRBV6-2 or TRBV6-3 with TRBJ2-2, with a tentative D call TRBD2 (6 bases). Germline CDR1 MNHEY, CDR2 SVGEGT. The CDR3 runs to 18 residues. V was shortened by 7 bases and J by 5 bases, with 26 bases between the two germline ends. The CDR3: CASTTGRGPRSGTGELFF. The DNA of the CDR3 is TGTGCCAGCACTACGGGGCGGGGACCGCGTTCCGGGACCGGGGAGCTGTTTTTT.

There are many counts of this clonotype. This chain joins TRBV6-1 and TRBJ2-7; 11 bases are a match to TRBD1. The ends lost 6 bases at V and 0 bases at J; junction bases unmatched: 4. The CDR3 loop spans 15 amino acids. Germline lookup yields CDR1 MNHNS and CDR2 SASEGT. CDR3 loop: CASSSGTGGSYEQYF. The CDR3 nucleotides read TGTGCCAGCAGCTCCGGGACAGGGGGCTCCTACGAGCAGTACTTC.

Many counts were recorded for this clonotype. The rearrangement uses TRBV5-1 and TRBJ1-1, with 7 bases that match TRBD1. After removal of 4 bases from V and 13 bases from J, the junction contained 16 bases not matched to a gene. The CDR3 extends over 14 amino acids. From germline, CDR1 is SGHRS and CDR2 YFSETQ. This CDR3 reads CASSLASSGGEGFF. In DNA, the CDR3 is TGCGCCAGCAGCCTAGCCTCTTCAGGGGGTGAGGGTTTCTTT.

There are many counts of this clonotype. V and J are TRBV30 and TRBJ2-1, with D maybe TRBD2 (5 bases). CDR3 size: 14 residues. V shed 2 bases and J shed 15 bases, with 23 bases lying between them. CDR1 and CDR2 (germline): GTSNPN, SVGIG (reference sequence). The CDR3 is CAWSPSLVMQEGFF. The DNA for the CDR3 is TGTGCCTGGAGTCCCTCGCTCGTTATGCAAGAGGGGTTCTTC.

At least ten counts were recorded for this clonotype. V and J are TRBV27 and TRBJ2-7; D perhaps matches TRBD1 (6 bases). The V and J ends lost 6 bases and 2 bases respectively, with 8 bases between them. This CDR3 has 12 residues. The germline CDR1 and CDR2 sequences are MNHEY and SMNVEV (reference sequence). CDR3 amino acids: CASRTGPYEQYF. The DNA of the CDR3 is TGTGCCAGCAGAACAGGGCCCTACGAGCAGTACTTC.

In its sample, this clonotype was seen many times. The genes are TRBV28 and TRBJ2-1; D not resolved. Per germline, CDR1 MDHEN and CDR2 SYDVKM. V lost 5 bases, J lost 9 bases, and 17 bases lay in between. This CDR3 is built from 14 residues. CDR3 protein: CASSPPRIDSEQFF. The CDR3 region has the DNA TGTGCCAGCAGTCCCCCCCGAATTGATAGTGAGCAGTTCTTC. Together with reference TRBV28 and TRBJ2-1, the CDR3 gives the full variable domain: DVKVTQSSRYLVKRTGEKVFLECVQDMDHENMFWYRQDPGLGLRLIYFSYDVKMKEKGDIPEGYSVSREKKERFSLILESASTNQTSMYLCASSPPRIDSEQFFGPGTRLTVL.

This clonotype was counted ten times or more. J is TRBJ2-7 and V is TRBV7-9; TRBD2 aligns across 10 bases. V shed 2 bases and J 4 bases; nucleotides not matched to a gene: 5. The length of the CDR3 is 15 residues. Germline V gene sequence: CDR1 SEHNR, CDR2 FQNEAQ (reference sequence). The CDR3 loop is CASSLLLAGQYEQYF. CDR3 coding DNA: TGTGCCAGCAGCTTATTACTAGCGGGACAATACGAGCAGTACTTC.

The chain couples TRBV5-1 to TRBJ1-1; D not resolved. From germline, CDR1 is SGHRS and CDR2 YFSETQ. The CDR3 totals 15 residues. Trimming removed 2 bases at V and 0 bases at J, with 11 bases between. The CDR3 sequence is CASSLGGEMNTEAFF. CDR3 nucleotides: TGCGCCAGCAGCTTAGGCGGGGAGATGAACACTGAAGCTTTCTTT.

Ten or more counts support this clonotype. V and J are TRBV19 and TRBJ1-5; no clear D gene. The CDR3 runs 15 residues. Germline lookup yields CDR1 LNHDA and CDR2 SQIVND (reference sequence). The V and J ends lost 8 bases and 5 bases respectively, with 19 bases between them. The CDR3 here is CASVPGARSDQPQHF. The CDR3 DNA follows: TGTGCCAGTGTTCCGGGAGCCCGATCTGATCAGCCCCAGCATTTT.

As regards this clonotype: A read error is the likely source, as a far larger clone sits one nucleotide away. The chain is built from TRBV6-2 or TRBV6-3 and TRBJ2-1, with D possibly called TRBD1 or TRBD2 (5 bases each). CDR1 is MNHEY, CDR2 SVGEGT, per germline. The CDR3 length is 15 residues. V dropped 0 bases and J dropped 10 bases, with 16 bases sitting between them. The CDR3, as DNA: TGTGCCAGCAGTTACTCCCGGGACCCCGCCTACGAGCAGTTCTTC. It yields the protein CASSYSRDPAYEQFF.

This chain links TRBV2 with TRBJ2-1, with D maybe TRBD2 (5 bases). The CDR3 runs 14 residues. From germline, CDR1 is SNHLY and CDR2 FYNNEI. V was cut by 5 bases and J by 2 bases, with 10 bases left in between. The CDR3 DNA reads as TGTGCCAGCAGTCCTACGACTACCTACAATGAGCAGTTCTTC. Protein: CASSPTTTYNEQFF.

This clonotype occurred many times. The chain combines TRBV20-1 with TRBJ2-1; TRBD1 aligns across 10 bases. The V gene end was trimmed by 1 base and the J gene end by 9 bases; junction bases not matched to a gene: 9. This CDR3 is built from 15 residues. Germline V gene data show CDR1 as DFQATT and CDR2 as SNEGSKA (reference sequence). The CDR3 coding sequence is TGCAGTGCTAGAGTTGGGACAGGGGCTTTTGGTGAGCAGTTCTTC. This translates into CSARVGTGAFGEQFF.

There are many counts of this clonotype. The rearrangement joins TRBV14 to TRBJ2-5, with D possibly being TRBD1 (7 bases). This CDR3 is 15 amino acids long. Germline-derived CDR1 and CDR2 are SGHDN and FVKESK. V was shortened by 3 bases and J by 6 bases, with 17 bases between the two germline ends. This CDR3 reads CASSQNSRGRKTQYF. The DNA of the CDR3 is TGTGCCAGCAGCCAGAATTCCAGGGGGAGGAAGACCCAGTACTTC.